This TCR beta chain appears in the sequencing data of a study of OX40 agonist ivuxolimab in advanced cancers. Study-wide context: Ivuxolimab, which targeted the costimulatory receptor OX40 (CD134), was an agonistic, fully human IgG2 monoclonal antibody. Intravenous ivuxolimab was administered to patients every 2 weeks at six dose levels: 0.01, 0.1, 0.3, 1.5, 3 and 10 mg/kg. Of the 50 to 55 dose-escalation patients, hepatocellular carcinoma was present in about 20, melanoma in around 15, renal cell carcinoma in 9 and head and neck cancer in 9. In the dose-escalation cohort, approximately 82% of patients were male, and the mean age was around 60 years, with a range of roughly 20 to 79. Prior anti-PD-1, anti-PD-L1 or anti-CTLA-4 therapy was permitted, and checkpoint inhibitors had been received by approximately 39% of dose-escalation patients. Partial responses occurred in three dose-escalation patients, of whom one had hepatocellular carcinoma and two had cutaneous melanoma. Peripheral TCRbeta sequencing was intended to test whether TCR sequence diversity was altered and clonal T-cell expansion was caused by ivuxolimab. The paper reports the monotherapy dose-escalation portion (N of about 47 patients) of the phase I ivuxolimab trial. Study-wide conclusions, independent of this receptor: Low levels of normalized T-cell clonal expansion were also seen in some nonresponding patients. In the 0.1-3.0 mg/kg groups, partial responders were among the patients with the lowest normalized peripheral clonal expansion, particularly in CD8+ T cells. After ivuxolimab, CD8+ T cells had more expanded clones than CD4+ T cells on average. Which antigens the clonally expanded peripheral T cells were specific for was not determined. At doses of 0.1 to 3.0 mg/kg, clonal expansion of both CD4+ and CD8+ T cells in blood was seen between baseline and week 6.

The cysteine opens and the phenylalanine closes a CDR3 of 14 amino acids. Only the CDR3 part of the read is kept: 42 bases, read in frame from the first base. The germline V gene (reference sequence) yields SGHNT for CDR1 and YYREEE for CDR2. V loses 2 bases, J loses 7 bases, and the germline ends lie 15 bases apart. The trial excluded patients who had a history of autoimmune disease or were on systemic immunosuppression. Peripheral blood for TCR sequencing was collected from all dose cohorts at baseline, on cycle 4 day 1, and on cycle 7 day 1. The samples were taken from a phase I, first-in-human, multicenter, open-label dose-escalation trial of ivuxolimab. Adults with locally advanced or metastatic melanoma, renal cell, hepatocellular, or head and neck squamous cell carcinoma were enrolled in the trial. Before TCR sequencing, CD4+ T cells and CD8+ T cells from peripheral blood were sorted into separate populations.

With regard to this clone: It has no known antigen specificity. Per-base qualities were not stored, and no clone one base away is much larger.

To sequence the TCRbeta CDR3 region, genomic DNA was isolated from the sorted cells. The immunoSEQ Assay was used for sequencing of TCRbeta CDR3 regions. In TCRdb, the immuneACCESS table is reduced to in-frame sequences with V and J assigned. These tables do not hold every clone; where another copy was compared, an unresolved V gene accounts for under half, and the others remain unexplained. For this sample the table gives approximately 82,000 clones, of which around 85% were detected only once. The top ten clones comprise 2% to 2.5% of the sample. This chain joins TRBV5-4 to TRBJ1-2, with no confident D gene call. The sample here was CD4+ or CD8+ T cells sorted from blood, taken in a trial of the OX40 agonist ivuxolimab. This TCR was sampled from an adult with an advanced solid tumor such as melanoma, head and neck, liver or kidney cancer. Read as DNA, the sequence is TGTGCCAGCAGCTTCGACCGAGCCGAGGGTGGCTACACCTTC. Its protein is CASSFDRAEGGYTF.